The subject of this entry is one TCR beta chain. This CDR3 is 15 amino acids long. The V end lost 5 bases, the J end lost 5 bases, and 16 bases lay between the germline ends. Germline V gives CDR1 KGHSH, CDR2 LQKENI. The record originates from a study of blood T cell repertoires in COVID-19. Study information: COVID-19 samples collected from the United States, Italy and Spain covered acute and convalescent phases. Sources were T cells, B-cell-depleted T cells, or PBMCs; the material itself was cDNA or gDNA.

The authors' processing: Reference gene primer amplification in the assay estimated nucleated cell counts. The assay was immunoSEQ multiplex PCR, and TCRdb's table has in-frame clones only and misses some. For V, J and clone size, that table is used; D and trimming come from the DNA. The sample yields around 130,000 clones, 86% seen once. The V and J genes are TRBV18 and TRBJ1-5, with D hard to call. Sequences were obtained from peripheral blood. This clonotype was sampled from a woman between 45 and 65 years old who had recovered from COVID-19. The CDR3 DNA follows: TGTGCCAGCTCAGCCGGTGTCGGCCAGGATCAGCCCCAGCATTTT. It encodes CASSAGVGQDQPQHF.